This T cell receptor (beta chain) was identified in a study of cytomegalovirus exposure and HLA in healthy donors listed by TCRdb under 2017. With regard to the full study: A later analysis indicated that the 130 or so validation repertoires were generated on the platform also employed for the approximately 700 repertoires of the first cohort. The study aimed to test whether cataloging public T cell receptors could reveal signatures of past pathogen exposure. To predict cytomegalovirus infection status, the study brought together high-throughput TCR immunosequencing, statistical association of individual TCRs with disease status, and machine learning. A separate validation cohort of some 130 different subjects was used in addition to the roughly 700-subject first cohort. What the authors observed across the whole study: Most TCR sequences were seen in very few donors, while some public TCRs were found in many individuals. Cytomegalovirus status was reported to be diagnosed by the classifier with high specificity and sensitivity in both the original and validation cohorts. The validation cohort had no HLA typing available for a later analysis, so co-occurrence within that cohort was assessed over all 130 or so repertoires. In vitro tests confirmed that a few of the cytomegalovirus-associated TCR beta chains recognize cytomegalovirus antigens. Subsequent analysis determined that TCRs grouped into clusters in the first cohort also showed a tendency toward co-occurrence across the roughly 130 validation repertoires, and roughly 94% of cluster scores exceeded 0. The study listed 150 to 200 TCR beta chains as associated with cytomegalovirus. It was suggested by the authors that the approach could potentially be generalized to other disease states and immunological phenotypes.

About this clone itself: Its antigen is not yet known. Base quality data are lacking; no much larger clone is found one base away.

Library construction relied on the immunoSEQ multiplex PCR assay. The authors processed their data as follows. A statistical classification framework was built to diagnose cytomegalovirus status from the catalog of TCR beta chain sequences. TCRdb obtained this table from immuneACCESS and retained in-frame rearrangements with V and J assigned. These tables miss some clones; where compared with another copy, unresolved V genes account for less than half of the shortfall, and the remainder is unexplained. V and J calls and clone size come straight from that table; D and trimming were deduced from the DNA. A total of more than 65,000 clones appear in this sample, roughly 96% of them only once. The ten largest clones capture about 1.3% of the sample. V is trimmed back by 3 bases and J by 2 bases, and the junction contains 12 bases that no gene match accounts for. The germline V gene encodes CDR1 MDHEN and CDR2 SYDVKM. From the cysteine through the phenylalanine, the CDR3 covers 18 amino acids. The kept DNA is CDR3 alone, 54 bases in frame from the first base.

The donors were included in the validation cohort of some 110 subjects, a group kept apart from the roughly 670-subject first cohort. This receptor was taken from a woman in her late teens or twenties in good health and CMV-seronegative. The sample comprised PBMCs. The chain is encoded by TRBV28 joined to TRBJ1-5; 8 central nucleotides agree with TRBD1. CDR3 protein: CASSFPRGQALRNQPQHF. The DNA reads as follows: TGTGCCAGCAGTTTCCCGAGGGGACAGGCTCTCCGCAATCAGCCCCAGCATTTT.